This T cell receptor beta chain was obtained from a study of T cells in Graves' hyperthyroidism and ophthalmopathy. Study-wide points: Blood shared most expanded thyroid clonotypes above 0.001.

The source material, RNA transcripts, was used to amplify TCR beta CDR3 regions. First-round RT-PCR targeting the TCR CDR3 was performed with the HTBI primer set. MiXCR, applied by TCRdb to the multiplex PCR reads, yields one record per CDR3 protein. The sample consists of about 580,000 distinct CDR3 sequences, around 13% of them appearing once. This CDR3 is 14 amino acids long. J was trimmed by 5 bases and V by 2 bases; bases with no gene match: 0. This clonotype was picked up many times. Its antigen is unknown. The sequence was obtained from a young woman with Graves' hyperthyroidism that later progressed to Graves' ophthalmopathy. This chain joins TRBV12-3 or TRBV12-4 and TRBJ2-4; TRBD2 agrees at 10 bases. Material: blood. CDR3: CASSLLAGENIQYF. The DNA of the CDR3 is TGTGCCAGCAGTTTACTAGCGGGAGAAAACATTCAGTACTTC.